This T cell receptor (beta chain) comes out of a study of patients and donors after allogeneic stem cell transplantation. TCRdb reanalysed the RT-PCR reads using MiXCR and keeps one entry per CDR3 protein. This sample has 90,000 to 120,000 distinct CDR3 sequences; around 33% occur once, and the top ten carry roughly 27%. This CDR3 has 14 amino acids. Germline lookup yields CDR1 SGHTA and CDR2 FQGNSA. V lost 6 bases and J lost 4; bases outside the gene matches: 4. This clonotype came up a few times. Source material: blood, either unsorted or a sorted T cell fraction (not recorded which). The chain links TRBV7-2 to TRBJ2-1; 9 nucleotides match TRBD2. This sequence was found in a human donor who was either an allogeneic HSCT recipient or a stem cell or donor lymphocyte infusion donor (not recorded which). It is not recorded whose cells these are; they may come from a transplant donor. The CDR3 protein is CASRELAGYNEQFF. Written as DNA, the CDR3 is TGTGCCAGCAGAGAACTAGCGGGTTACAATGAGCAGTTCTTC.